Below, 7 T cell receptor beta chains from the same sample are listed, as sequenced in a study of blood T cell repertoires in COVID-19. Produced via immunoSEQ multiplex PCR; TCRdb's table is partial and in-frame only. This sample has 350,000 or so clones, with almost 90% found just once. The source material was PBMCs or T cells enriched from blood (not recorded which). These receptor sequences come from a woman younger than 45 who had been exposed to COVID-19.

This chain joins TRBV7-3 and TRBJ1-2; 7 nucleotides align to TRBD1. This CDR3 comprises 14 residues. V lost 2 bases, J lost 3 bases, and 3 bases stayed unmatched. CDR1 SGHTA and CDR2 FQGTGA come from the germline V gene. DNA of the CDR3: TGTGCCAGCAGCTTAGGGCAGGGGGACTATGGCTACACCTTC. Amino acids: CASSLGQGDYGYTF.

V is TRBV28 and J is TRBJ1-1; D is unresolved. Germline V gene data show CDR1 as MDHEN and CDR2 as SYDVKM. V lost 3 bases and J lost 0, with 8 bases in between. This CDR3 has 14 residues. CDR3 in DNA: TGTGCCAGCAGTTTCCTTCTAATGAACACTGAAGCTTTCTTT. Its protein is CASSFLLMNTEAFF.

This rearrangement joins TRBV7-9 to TRBJ1-2; D perhaps matches TRBD1 (6 bases). Germline V gives CDR1 SEHNR, CDR2 FQNEAQ (reference sequence). The CDR3 sequence is 17 residues long. V was cut by 5 bases and J by 3 bases, with 22 bases left in between. The CDR3 loop reads CASSPNYGWGQDYGYTF. The CDR3 nucleotides are TGTGCCAGCAGCCCCAATTACGGGTGGGGGCAGGACTATGGCTACACCTTC.

This clone was seen a handful of times. CDR3 amino acids: CASSPPRTRADTQYF. CDR3 coding DNA: TGTGCCAGCTCACCACCCCGGACTCGGGCAGATACGCAGTATTTT. V gene TRBV18 combines with J gene TRBJ2-3; D may be TRBD2 (5 bases). V was cut by 0 bases and J by 4 bases, with 11 bases left in between. The CDR3 contains 15 residues. Germline CDR1 is KGHSH and CDR2 is LQKENI.

The count of this clone is one. The chain employs TRBV4-1 and TRBJ1-5, with D hard to call. Germline V lookup: CDR1 MGHRA, CDR2 YSYEKL. The length of the CDR3 is 15 residues. V shed 3 bases and J shed 5 bases, with 14 bases lying between them. CDR3 sequence reads: CASSQGPDGDQPQHF. The CDR3 nucleotides are TGCGCCAGCAGCCAGGGTCCGGACGGGGATCAGCCCCAGCATTTT.

The chain has TRBV4-2 and TRBJ2-1, with 9 bases that match TRBD2. Per the germline V gene, CDR1 is LGHNA and CDR2 is YNFKEQ. Losses at the gene ends were 2 bases for V and 1 base for J; bases not matched to a gene: 6. The CDR3 totals 17 residues. CDR3 nucleotides: TGTGCCAGCAGCCAACGGACTAGCGAGGGGTCCTACAATGAGCAGTTCTTC. This gives the protein CASSQRTSEGSYNEQFF.

Written as DNA, the CDR3 is TGTGCCAGCAGCTGGGACTCCTACGACGGGGAGCTGTTTTTT. Its protein product is CASSWDSYDGELFF. The gene calls are TRBV11-2 and TRBJ2-2; D may be TRBD2 (6 bases). CDR3 size: 14 residues. CDR1 is SGHAT and CDR2 is FQNNGV in the germline V gene. The V gene lost 4 bases and the J gene lost 7 bases, with 13 bases spanning the gap.